The source of this T cell receptor beta chain is a study of beta chain features in type 1 diabetes. General study results and limits: These data did not resolve whether HLA type affects TCRB rearrangement. Patients with type 1 diabetes carried fewer insertions and had more deletions at their VDJ junctions.

Sequenced material consisted of expressed TCRB transcripts (all of the isolated RNA was reverse transcribed). This table comes from immunoSEQ multiplex PCR, and its TCRdb copy is limited to in-frame clones, with some not included. Of about 240,000 clones listed, about 25% are singletons. This clone was detected a few times. What it recognizes is unknown. This clonotype originated in a man aged 30 to 45 in good health. Specimen: central memory CD4+ T cells from blood.

CDR3: CAVQTGTSGHNEQFF. DNA of the CDR3: TGTGCCGTCCAAACCGGGACTAGCGGGCACAATGAGCAGTTCTTC. The chain combines TRBV25-1 with TRBJ2-1, with 12 bases identical to TRBD2. Looked up from germline, CDR1 is MGHDK and CDR2 is SYGVNS. J was trimmed by 5 bases and V by 11 bases; bases with no gene match: 10. The CDR3 is 15 residues long.